These 13 T cell receptor beta chains were sequenced from one sample in a study of CD8 T cells in Susac syndrome. RNA in amounts of roughly 0.5 to 1 ug was reverse transcribed with random hexamers. TCRdb itself ran the immunoSEQ multiplex PCR reads through MiXCR, one entry per CDR3 protein. Of about 400,000 distinct CDR3 sequences detected, approximately 89% appear once; the ten largest clones hold about 0.1%. The sample comprised CD8+ T cells from PBMCs. Receptor source: a human donor with multiple sclerosis.

The CDR3 protein is CASSPAGTRGEKLFF. CDR3 nucleotide sequence: TGTGCCAGCAGCCCGGCCGGGACAAGGGGTGAAAAACTGTTTTTT. The chain joins TRBV9 to TRBJ1-4, with a possible D match to TRBD1 (6 bases). Trimming took off 4 bases at V and 7 bases at J, with 17 bases between the two ends. Germline CDR1 SGDLS, CDR2 YYNGEE. There are 15 residues in the CDR3.

CDR3 sequence (DNA): TGTGCCTGGACCCCGGGACGGGGAGACTACGAGCAGTACTTC. Its protein product is CAWTPGRGDYEQYF. The V call is TRBV30, the J call TRBJ2-7; TRBD1 or TRBD2 may be the D gene (5 bases each). In germline, CDR1 is GTSNPN, CDR2 SVGIG (reference sequence). CDR3 length: 14 residues. Trimming left V 4 bases short and J 3 bases short, with 16 bases between.

This clonotype was seen a few times. CDR3 nucleotide sequence: TGTGCCAGCAGTTACTCTGCAGGGAGCTCCTACGAGCAGTACTTC. Its protein is CASSYSAGSSYEQYF. The chain recombines TRBV6-5 with TRBJ2-7; D may match TRBD1 or TRBD2 (5 bases each). The CDR3 runs to 15 residues. Between the trimmed V and J ends, which lost 0 bases and 0 bases, there was a span of 9 bases. Germline V gives CDR1 MNHEY, CDR2 SVGAGI.

This sequence joins TRBV20-1 and TRBJ2-1, with D tentatively TRBD2 (6 bases). Germline V gene lookup returns CDR1 DFQATT and CDR2 SNEGSKA (reference sequence). Trimming pared 5 bases from V and 6 bases from J, leaving 17 bases between. This CDR3 spans 14 amino acids. As DNA, the CDR3 is TGCAGTGCTTCCTCCGGGGGAGTGGGCAATGAGCAGTTCTTC. This translates into CSASSGGVGNEQFF.

The gene calls are TRBV2 and TRBJ1-2; TRBD1 matches at 7 bases. The CDR3 is made up of 16 amino acids. V trimming: 0 bases; J trimming: 1 base; junction bases outside the gene matches: 5. Germline-derived CDR1 and CDR2 are SNHLY and FYNNEI. The CDR3 reads CASSEAVTGLNYGYTF. For the CDR3, the DNA is TGTGCCAGCAGTGAAGCAGTGACAGGGCTTAACTATGGCTACACCTTC. Full variable domain (rest looked up from reference TRBV2 and TRBJ1-2): EPEVTQTPSHQVTQMGQEVILRCVPISNHLYFYWYRQILGQKVEFLVSFYNNEISEKSEIFDDQFSVERPDGSNFTLKIRSTKLEDSAMYFCASSEAVTGLNYGYTFGSGTRLTVV.

This clonotype has a single count. The chain has TRBV14 and TRBJ2-1; unclear D gene. The V end lost 0 bases, the J end lost 8 bases, and 14 bases lay between the germline ends. The germline gives CDR1 SGHDN, CDR2 FVKESK. The CDR3 runs to 15 residues. The DNA for the CDR3 is TGTGCCAGCAGCCAAGAATCCGTTTTTCTCGATGAGCAGTTCTTC. Protein product: CASSQESVFLDEQFF.

The chain combines TRBV28 with TRBJ2-7, with D possibly TRBD1 on 5 matching bases. Germline CDR1 and CDR2: MDHEN and SYDVKM. The CDR3 loop spans 12 amino acids. V was pared by 6 bases and J by 5 bases, with 11 bases between. CDR3 sequence: CASSYQGNEQYF. The DNA for the CDR3 is TGTGCCAGCAGCTATCAGGGAAACGAGCAGTACTTC.

This chain uses TRBV6-1 with TRBJ1-1; D is undetermined. CDR1 is MNHNS and CDR2 is SASEGT in the germline V gene. This CDR3 spans 12 amino acids. Deletions cut 0 bases from V and 7 bases from J, with 6 bases between. CDR3 DNA: TGTGCCAGCAGTGAAGCAGGGTTTGAAGCTTTCTTT. Protein: CASSEAGFEAFF.

This clonotype occurred a few times. The rearrangement uses TRBV7-9 and TRBJ1-5; D possibly corresponds to TRBD1 (5 bases). Trimming left V 6 bases short and J 1 base short, with 10 bases between. Germline V gene data show CDR1 as SEHNR and CDR2 as FQNEAQ (reference sequence). The length of the CDR3 is 14 residues. CDR3 coding DNA: TGTGCCAGCAGTCACACAGGCAGCAATCAGCCCCAGCATTTT. It yields the protein CASSHTGSNQPQHF.

This clonotype showed up just once. The chain links TRBV12-3 or TRBV12-4 to TRBJ2-7; 9 nucleotides agree with TRBD1. Germline trimming cut 4 bases from V and 2 bases from J; bases unmatched to any gene: 6. The CDR3 has 15 amino acids. CDR3 sequence (DNA): TGTGCCAGCAGTTCCCTCAGACAGGGGGCCTACGAGCAGTACTTC. Amino acids: CASSSLRQGAYEQYF.

This chain joins TRBV3-1 and TRBJ1-1; D is perhaps TRBD1 (5 bases). Germline CDR1 LGHDT, CDR2 YNNKEL (reference sequence). V gave up 1 base and J gave up 0 bases, with 9 bases separating them. The CDR3 extends over 15 amino acids. The CDR3 DNA reads as TGTGCCAGCAGCCAAGGAGGACACCTGAACACTGAAGCTTTCTTT. This encodes CASSQGGHLNTEAFF.

This clonotype was picked up one time. At one of its ends the junction is not consistent with the germline gene, which may arise from a read error. The chain uses TRBV11-2 and TRBJ1-1; D may be TRBD1 (6 bases). The CDR3 covers 14 residues. The germline V gene has CDR1 SGHAT and CDR2 FQNNGV. Here the CDR3 reads CASSLGVGDTEVFF. The CDR3 coding sequence is TGTGCCAGCAGCTTAGGTGTAGGGGACACTGAAGTTTTCTTT.

This chain's CDR3 is CASSSHERGITREQYF. CDR3 bases: TGTGCCAGCAGCTCCCACGAGCGGGGGATTACTAGAGAGCAGTACTTC. V and J are TRBV6-1 and TRBJ2-7; 8 nucleotides align to TRBD2. Germline CDR1 MNHNS, CDR2 SASEGT. The trim removed 6 bases at V and 7 bases at J, leaving 17 bases unmatched. CDR3 length: 16 residues.